The 17 T cell receptor beta chains reported below all come from one sample, sequenced in a study of T-cell memory formation after mild COVID-19. TCRdb reprocessed the 5' RACE reads via MiXCR and lists one record per CDR3 protein. The table shows approximately 340,000 distinct CDR3 sequences, with 15% to 20% occurring only once. The sample was PBMCs or a T cell subset sorted from them (not recorded which). These receptors were collected from a man younger than 30 who had mild COVID-19 (a few samples of this study predate the infection). Cell type and time point are not known.

This clonotype showed up just a few times. The chain joins TRBV5-1 to TRBJ2-6; no reliable D call. Germline assignment: CDR1 SGHRS and CDR2 YFSETQ. Trimming removed 1 base at V and 3 bases at J, with 8 bases between. The CDR3 contains 15 residues. The CDR3 reads CASSLLGFGANVLTF. The CDR3 coding sequence is TGCGCCAGCAGCTTGTTAGGGTTTGGGGCCAACGTCCTGACTTTC.

The genes are TRBV3-1 and TRBJ2-3, with 7 bases fitting TRBD2. Germline lookup yields CDR1 LGHDT and CDR2 YNNKEL (reference sequence). The CDR3 extends over 15 amino acids. The V segment lost 4 bases and the J segment 4 bases; nucleotides outside the gene matches: 8. The chain's CDR3 is CASSPGAGRPDTQYF. The CDR3 nucleotides read TGTGCCAGCAGCCCCGGAGCGGGGAGGCCAGATACGCAGTATTTT.

The chain recombines TRBV7-2 with TRBJ2-1; D is uncertain. V was shortened by 1 base and J by 5 bases, with 9 bases between the two germline ends. CDR1 is SGHTA and CDR2 is FQGNSA in the germline V gene. The CDR3 runs 14 residues. CDR3 residues: CASSLERADNEQFF. CDR3 nucleotide sequence: TGTGCCAGCAGCTTAGAACGGGCTGACAATGAGCAGTTCTTC. The variable domain in full, completed from reference TRBV7-2 and TRBJ2-1, reads GAGVSQSPSNKVTEKGKDVELRCDPISGHTALYWYRQSLGQGLEFLIYFQGNSAPDKSGLPSDRFSAERTGGSVSTLTIQRTQQEDSAVYLCASSLERADNEQFFGPGTRLTVL.

The table lists this clonotype with a few counts. V usage is TRBV4-1 and J usage is TRBJ2-1; 9 bases line up with TRBD1. The CDR3 runs 19 residues. Trimming removed 3 bases from V and 1 base from J; junction bases left unmatched: 13. Germline V lookup: CDR1 MGHRA, CDR2 YSYEKL. CDR3 in DNA: TGCGCCAGCAGCCAGCAACACCGTGGGACAGGGTATTCCTACAATGAGCAGTTCTTC. Translation gives CASSQQHRGTGYSYNEQFF.

This chain joins TRBV12-3 or TRBV12-4 and TRBJ2-7; 11 bases align to TRBD2. V was pared by 4 bases and J by 5 bases, with 7 bases of the junction left unmatched. This CDR3 is built from 15 residues. The DNA of the CDR3 is TGTGCCAGCAGTTCGCTAGCGGGGGGAGCCCACGAGCAGTACTTC. Translating gives CASSSLAGGAHEQYF.

This clonotype appeared a few times. The chain couples TRBV4-2 to TRBJ2-3, with 9 nucleotides matching TRBD1. This CDR3 has 16 amino acids. Germline lookup yields CDR1 LGHNA and CDR2 YNFKEQ. Trimming took 4 bases from V and 4 from J; bases not matched to a gene: 9. The CDR3 region is CASSPAGQGGADTQYF. For the CDR3, the DNA is TGTGCCAGCAGCCCGGCGGGACAGGGAGGCGCAGATACGCAGTATTTT.

This clonotype was seen a handful of times. V and J are TRBV4-3 and TRBJ2-7; maybe TRBD2 (5 bases). Germline CDR1 and CDR2: LGHNA and YSLEER. The V gene lost 1 base and the J gene lost 2 bases, with 18 bases spanning the gap. The CDR3 extends over 17 amino acids. CDR3 coding DNA: TGCGCCAGCAGCCAAGCCGGGAACCGAGGTTCGACCTACGAGCAGTACTTC. It codes for CASSQAGNRGSTYEQYF.

This clonotype turned up a few times. As DNA, the CDR3 is TGTGCCAGCAGCAGAGACACCGCCTACGAGCAGTACGTC. Protein product: CASSRDTAYEQYV. The V gene is TRBV6-2 or TRBV6-3, the J gene TRBJ2-7; no clear D gene. Trimming removed 6 bases from V and 2 bases from J, with 11 bases in between. This CDR3 region has 13 residues. Germline lookup yields CDR1 MNHEY and CDR2 SVGEGT.

In this sample, this clonotype turned up many times. The CDR3 reads CASSSPGGAFTGELFF. CDR3 DNA: TGTGCCAGCAGCTCTCCCGGGGGGGCTTTCACCGGGGAGCTGTTTTTT. The chain recombines TRBV7-9 with TRBJ2-2, with TRBD2 identical over 8 bases. Trimming took 4 bases from V and 4 from J; bases not matched to a gene: 8. Germline V gene sequence: CDR1 SEHNR, CDR2 FQNEAQ (reference sequence). The CDR3 is 16 residues long.

The sample holds a few counts of this clonotype. CDR3 DNA: TGTGCCAGCATACGACGGTACACCGGGGAGCTGTTTTTT. The encoded protein is CASIRRYTGELFF. V and J are TRBV7-8 and TRBJ2-2; D is uncertain. The CDR3 length is 13 residues. Trimming left V 7 bases short and J 3 bases short, with 9 bases between. The germline CDR1 and CDR2 sequences are SGHVS and FQNEAQ.

A few counts support this clonotype. The rearrangement links TRBV11-2 to TRBJ2-1; TRBD2 matches at 11 bases. The CDR3 has 20 residues. The trim removed 2 bases at V and 0 bases at J, leaving 12 bases unmatched. The germline CDR1 and CDR2 sequences are SGHAT and FQNNGV. The CDR3 here is CASSLPSTSGATSSYNEQFF. CDR3 bases: TGTGCCAGCAGCTTACCCTCGACTAGCGGGGCAACTAGCTCCTACAATGAGCAGTTCTTC.

This clonotype was seen once. The chain is built from TRBV6-5 and TRBJ1-2, with a tentative D call TRBD1 (5 bases). The germline V gene has CDR1 MNHEY and CDR2 SVGAGI. Trimming cost V 6 bases and J 8 bases, with 16 bases left between them. CDR3 length: 13 amino acids. As DNA, the CDR3 is TGTGCCAGCAGAGAGACCGGGGGGGACGGCTACACCTTC. Protein product: CASRETGGDGYTF.

A few counts support this clonotype. V and J are TRBV29-1 and TRBJ2-7, with 8 bases matching TRBD1. Germline V lookup: CDR1 SQVTM, CDR2 ANQGSEA. V lost 2 bases, J lost 5 bases, and 11 bases stayed unmatched. The CDR3 consists of 15 residues. This chain's CDR3 is CSVEPLDRGTDEQYF. DNA of the CDR3: TGCAGCGTTGAACCCCTCGACAGGGGAACGGACGAGCAGTACTTC.

A few counts support this clonotype. This chain joins TRBV24-1 and TRBJ2-5; no reliable D call. V dropped 3 bases and J dropped 5 bases, with 9 bases sitting between them. The germline CDR1 and CDR2 sequences are KGHDR and SFDVKD. The CDR3 length is 13 residues. CDR3 sequence reads: CATSDGVEETQYF. The CDR3 DNA reads TGTGCCACCAGTGATGGAGTTGAGGAGACCCAGTACTTC.

In nucleotides, the CDR3 is TGCGCCAGCAGCTTGGCACAGAAGTGGGATGGCTACACCTTC. Translation: CASSLAQKWDGYTF. This chain connects TRBV5-1 to TRBJ1-2; no definite D call. Trimming removed 0 bases at V and 6 bases at J, with 12 bases between. This CDR3 has 14 amino acids. Germline V gene lookup returns CDR1 SGHRS and CDR2 YFSETQ.

This clonotype was counted at least ten times. The chain links TRBV29-1 to TRBJ1-1; 7 nucleotides align to TRBD1. Per germline, CDR1 SQVTM and CDR2 ANQGSEA. This CDR3 has 14 amino acids. Trimming at V came to 7 bases and at J to 3 bases, leaving 11 bases not matched to a gene. The CDR3 here is CSARRGLAYTEAFF. The CDR3 bases are TGCAGCGCTCGTAGGGGGCTAGCGTACACTGAAGCTTTCTTT.

The chain joins TRBV5-1 to TRBJ2-4; TRBD2 matches 7 bases. V dropped 4 bases and J dropped 1; count of bases not matched to a gene: 11. The CDR3 loop spans 17 amino acids. Germline V lookup: CDR1 SGHRS, CDR2 YFSETQ. The CDR3 region has the DNA TGCGCCAGCAGCAGCCTAGGGGCGGGGGAGGCCAAAAACATTCAGTACTTC. Protein: CASSSLGAGEAKNIQYF.